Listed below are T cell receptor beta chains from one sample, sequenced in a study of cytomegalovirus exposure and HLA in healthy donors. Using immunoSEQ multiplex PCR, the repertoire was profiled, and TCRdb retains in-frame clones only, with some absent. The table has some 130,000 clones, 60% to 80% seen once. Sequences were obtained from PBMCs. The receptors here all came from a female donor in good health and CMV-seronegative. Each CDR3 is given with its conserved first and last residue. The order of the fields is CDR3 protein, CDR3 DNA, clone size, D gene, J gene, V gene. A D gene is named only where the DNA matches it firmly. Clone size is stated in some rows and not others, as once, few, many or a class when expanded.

CDR3aa: CASSLQAGYEQYF
CDR3nt: TGTGCCAGCAGCTTACAAGCGGGATACGAGCAGTACTTC
abundance: -
d_gene: TRBD2
j_gene: TRBJ2-7
v_gene: TRBV7-3

CDR3aa: CASSQGILRQMYGYTF
CDR3nt: TGTGCCAGCAGCCAAGGTATTTTGAGGCAGATGTATGGCTACACCTTC
abundance: -
d_gene: -
j_gene: TRBJ1-2
v_gene: TRBV14

CDR3aa: CASTWARGAGNTIYF
CDR3nt: TGTGCCAGCACTTGGGCCCGGGGGGCTGGAAACACCATATATTTT
abundance: -
d_gene: -
j_gene: TRBJ1-3
v_gene: TRBV28

CDR3aa: CATSVGRGENEQFF
CDR3nt: TGTGCCACCAGCGTTGGGAGGGGGGAGAATGAGCAGTTCTTC
abundance: -
d_gene: -
j_gene: TRBJ2-1
v_gene: TRBV15

CDR3aa: CASSTWDRGPGELFF
CDR3nt: TGTGCCAGCAGTACCTGGGACAGGGGGCCCGGGGAGCTGTTTTTT
abundance: -
d_gene: TRBD1
j_gene: TRBJ2-2
v_gene: TRBV6-1

CDR3aa: CSVLTGVGGYGYTF
CDR3nt: TGCAGCGTATTAACAGGGGTAGGGGGCTATGGCTACACCTTC
abundance: -
d_gene: TRBD1
j_gene: TRBJ1-2
v_gene: TRBV29-1

CDR3aa: CASIPVRQTRAFF
CDR3nt: TGTGCCAGTATTCCCGTCAGACAGACGAGAGCTTTCTTT
abundance: -
d_gene: -
j_gene: TRBJ1-1
v_gene: TRBV19

CDR3aa: CASTLTRGLVGGELFF
CDR3nt: TGTGCCAGCACCTTGACTCGAGGGCTAGTAGGCGGGGAGCTGTTTTTT
abundance: once
d_gene: -
j_gene: TRBJ2-2
v_gene: TRBV2

CDR3aa: CASSDSKYHQETQYF
CDR3nt: TGTGCCAGCAGCGACAGTAAATATCACCAAGAGACCCAGTACTTC
abundance: -
d_gene: -
j_gene: TRBJ2-5
v_gene: TRBV6-6

CDR3aa: CASSLTSGRRDTQYF
CDR3nt: TGTGCCAGCAGCTTGACTAGCGGGAGACGTGATACGCAGTATTTT
abundance: -
d_gene: TRBD2
j_gene: TRBJ2-3
v_gene: TRBV9

CDR3aa: CASRPTGDNEQFF
CDR3nt: TGTGCCAGCCGCCCCACCGGGGACAATGAGCAGTTCTTC
abundance: -
d_gene: -
j_gene: TRBJ2-1
v_gene: TRBV9

CDR3aa: CASSLYTTGFNEKLFF
CDR3nt: TGTGCCAGCAGTTTATACACGACAGGGTTTAATGAAAAACTGTTTTTT
abundance: few
d_gene: TRBD1
j_gene: TRBJ1-4
v_gene: TRBV28

CDR3aa: CASSLTVGQGARSEQFF
CDR3nt: TGTGCCAGCAGCTTAACGGTAGGGCAGGGGGCGCGAAGTGAGCAGTTCTTC
abundance: -
d_gene: TRBD1
j_gene: TRBJ2-1
v_gene: TRBV7-3

CDR3aa: CASSPSAPRQLNEKLFF
CDR3nt: TGTGCCAGCTCACCTTCTGCACCGAGACAGTTAAATGAAAAACTGTTTTTT
abundance: -
d_gene: -
j_gene: TRBJ1-4
v_gene: TRBV18

CDR3aa: CASSLKGAIYTDTQYF
CDR3nt: TGTGCCAGCAGCTTAAAGGGGGCGATTTACACAGATACGCAGTATTTT
abundance: -
d_gene: TRBD1
j_gene: TRBJ2-3
v_gene: TRBV7-8

CDR3aa: CASSADFPGRTEAFF
CDR3nt: TGTGCCAGCAGCGCGGACTTCCCAGGCAGGACTGAAGCTTTCTTT
abundance: -
d_gene: -
j_gene: TRBJ1-1
v_gene: TRBV7-9

CDR3aa: CASSPPRTSEISTDTQYF
CDR3nt: TGTGCCAGCTCACCACCAAGGACTAGCGAGATTAGCACAGATACGCAGTATTTT
abundance: -
d_gene: TRBD2
j_gene: TRBJ2-3
v_gene: TRBV18

CDR3aa: CASSFTGETQYF
CDR3nt: TGTGCCAGCAGTTTTACAGGGGAGACCCAGTACTTC
abundance: -
d_gene: -
j_gene: TRBJ2-5
v_gene: TRBV28

CDR3aa: CASRAGTSGRPTYEQYF
CDR3nt: TGTGCCAGCAGGGCCGGGACTAGCGGGAGACCTACCTACGAGCAGTACTTC
abundance: -
d_gene: TRBD2
j_gene: TRBJ2-7
v_gene: TRBV7-3

CDR3aa: CSVEVIQGRGYGYTF
CDR3nt: TGCAGCGTTGAAGTTATACAGGGACGCGGCTATGGCTACACCTTC
abundance: few
d_gene: -
j_gene: TRBJ1-2
v_gene: TRBV29-1

CDR3aa: CASSTYTGELFF
CDR3nt: TGTGCCAGCAGCACTTACACCGGGGAGCTGTTTTTT
abundance: -
d_gene: -
j_gene: TRBJ2-2
v_gene: TRBV28

CDR3aa: CASRAGADTGELFF
CDR3nt: TGCGCCAGCAGGGCGGGAGCGGACACCGGGGAGCTGTTTTTT
abundance: -
d_gene: TRBD2
j_gene: TRBJ2-2
v_gene: TRBV5-1

CDR3aa: CASSFGSAQGLHF
CDR3nt: TGCGCCAGCAGCTTCGGGAGTGCGCAGGGTTTGCACTTC
abundance: few
d_gene: -
j_gene: TRBJ2-7
v_gene: TRBV5-1

CDR3aa: CASSLGRTGSRTGELFF
CDR3nt: TGTGCCAGCAGCTTGGGTAGGACAGGGTCGAGAACCGGGGAGCTGTTTTTT
abundance: -
d_gene: TRBD1
j_gene: TRBJ2-2
v_gene: TRBV5-4

CDR3aa: CASSYTRTGGNEQYF
CDR3nt: TGTGCCAGCAGTTACACACGTACAGGGGGCAACGAGCAGTACTTC
abundance: -
d_gene: TRBD1
j_gene: TRBJ2-7
v_gene: TRBV6-5

CDR3aa: CASSPLPPGNTGELFF
CDR3nt: TGTGCCAGCAGTCCCCTGCCCCCAGGGAACACCGGGGAGCTGTTTTTT
abundance: -
d_gene: -
j_gene: TRBJ2-2
v_gene: TRBV25-1

CDR3aa: CAISDGLANYNEQFF
CDR3nt: TGTGCCATCAGTGACGGACTAGCGAACTACAATGAGCAGTTCTTC
abundance: -
d_gene: TRBD2
j_gene: TRBJ2-1
v_gene: TRBV10-3

CDR3aa: CAISGTNSNQPQHF
CDR3nt: TGTGCCATCAGTGGTACTAATAGCAATCAGCCCCAGCATTTT
abundance: few
d_gene: -
j_gene: TRBJ1-5
v_gene: TRBV10-3

CDR3aa: CASSLYAGLAGPYGQYF
CDR3nt: TGTGCCAGCAGCTTATATGCGGGACTAGCGGGACCCTATGGGCAGTACTTC
abundance: -
d_gene: TRBD2
j_gene: TRBJ2-7
v_gene: TRBV7-2

CDR3aa: CSAKRQETQYF
CDR3nt: TGCAGTGCTAAGCGGCAAGAGACCCAGTACTTC
abundance: -
d_gene: -
j_gene: TRBJ2-5
v_gene: TRBV20-1

CDR3aa: CASSLWTESNTEAFF
CDR3nt: TGTGCCAGCAGCTTGTGGACTGAGTCCAACACTGAAGCTTTCTTT
abundance: -
d_gene: -
j_gene: TRBJ1-1
v_gene: TRBV5-6

CDR3aa: CASSLFMENRISGANVLTF
CDR3nt: TGTGCCAGCAGTTTATTTATGGAGAACAGGATCTCTGGGGCCAACGTCCTGACTTTC
abundance: few
d_gene: -
j_gene: TRBJ2-6
v_gene: TRBV28

CDR3aa: CASSPSGLYGYTF
CDR3nt: TGTGCCAGTAGCCCTTCAGGCCTCTATGGCTACACCTTC
abundance: -
d_gene: -
j_gene: TRBJ1-2
v_gene: TRBV19

CDR3aa: CASSSSGSNQPQHF
CDR3nt: TGTGCCAGCAGCTCCTCTGGGAGTAATCAGCCCCAGCATTTT
abundance: -
d_gene: -
j_gene: TRBJ1-5
v_gene: TRBV7-8

CDR3aa: CASSLEGTGLDEQYF
CDR3nt: TGTGCCAGCAGCTTAGAGGGGACAGGTTTGGACGAGCAGTACTTC
abundance: -
d_gene: TRBD1
j_gene: TRBJ2-7
v_gene: TRBV7-9

CDR3aa: CASSSGTGTGYTF
CDR3nt: TGTGCCAGCAGTTCCGGGACAGGGACCGGCTACACCTTC
abundance: -
d_gene: TRBD1
j_gene: TRBJ1-2
v_gene: TRBV28

CDR3aa: CATYPQFTDTQYF
CDR3nt: TGTGCCACCTATCCGCAATTCACAGATACGCAGTATTTT
abundance: -
d_gene: -
j_gene: TRBJ2-3
v_gene: TRBV28

CDR3aa: CASSEGVQSTDTQYF
CDR3nt: TGTGCCAGCAGTGAAGGGGTCCAAAGCACAGATACGCAGTATTTT
abundance: -
d_gene: -
j_gene: TRBJ2-3
v_gene: TRBV6-4

CDR3aa: CASSVIIQGLSDQPQHF
CDR3nt: TGTGCCAGTAGTGTCATCATCCAGGGTCTGTCGGATCAGCCCCAGCATTTT
abundance: -
d_gene: -
j_gene: TRBJ1-5
v_gene: TRBV19

CDR3aa: CASTPTGGNYGYTF
CDR3nt: TGTGCCAGCACCCCGACAGGGGGCAACTATGGCTACACCTTC
abundance: once
d_gene: TRBD1
j_gene: TRBJ1-2
v_gene: TRBV7-9